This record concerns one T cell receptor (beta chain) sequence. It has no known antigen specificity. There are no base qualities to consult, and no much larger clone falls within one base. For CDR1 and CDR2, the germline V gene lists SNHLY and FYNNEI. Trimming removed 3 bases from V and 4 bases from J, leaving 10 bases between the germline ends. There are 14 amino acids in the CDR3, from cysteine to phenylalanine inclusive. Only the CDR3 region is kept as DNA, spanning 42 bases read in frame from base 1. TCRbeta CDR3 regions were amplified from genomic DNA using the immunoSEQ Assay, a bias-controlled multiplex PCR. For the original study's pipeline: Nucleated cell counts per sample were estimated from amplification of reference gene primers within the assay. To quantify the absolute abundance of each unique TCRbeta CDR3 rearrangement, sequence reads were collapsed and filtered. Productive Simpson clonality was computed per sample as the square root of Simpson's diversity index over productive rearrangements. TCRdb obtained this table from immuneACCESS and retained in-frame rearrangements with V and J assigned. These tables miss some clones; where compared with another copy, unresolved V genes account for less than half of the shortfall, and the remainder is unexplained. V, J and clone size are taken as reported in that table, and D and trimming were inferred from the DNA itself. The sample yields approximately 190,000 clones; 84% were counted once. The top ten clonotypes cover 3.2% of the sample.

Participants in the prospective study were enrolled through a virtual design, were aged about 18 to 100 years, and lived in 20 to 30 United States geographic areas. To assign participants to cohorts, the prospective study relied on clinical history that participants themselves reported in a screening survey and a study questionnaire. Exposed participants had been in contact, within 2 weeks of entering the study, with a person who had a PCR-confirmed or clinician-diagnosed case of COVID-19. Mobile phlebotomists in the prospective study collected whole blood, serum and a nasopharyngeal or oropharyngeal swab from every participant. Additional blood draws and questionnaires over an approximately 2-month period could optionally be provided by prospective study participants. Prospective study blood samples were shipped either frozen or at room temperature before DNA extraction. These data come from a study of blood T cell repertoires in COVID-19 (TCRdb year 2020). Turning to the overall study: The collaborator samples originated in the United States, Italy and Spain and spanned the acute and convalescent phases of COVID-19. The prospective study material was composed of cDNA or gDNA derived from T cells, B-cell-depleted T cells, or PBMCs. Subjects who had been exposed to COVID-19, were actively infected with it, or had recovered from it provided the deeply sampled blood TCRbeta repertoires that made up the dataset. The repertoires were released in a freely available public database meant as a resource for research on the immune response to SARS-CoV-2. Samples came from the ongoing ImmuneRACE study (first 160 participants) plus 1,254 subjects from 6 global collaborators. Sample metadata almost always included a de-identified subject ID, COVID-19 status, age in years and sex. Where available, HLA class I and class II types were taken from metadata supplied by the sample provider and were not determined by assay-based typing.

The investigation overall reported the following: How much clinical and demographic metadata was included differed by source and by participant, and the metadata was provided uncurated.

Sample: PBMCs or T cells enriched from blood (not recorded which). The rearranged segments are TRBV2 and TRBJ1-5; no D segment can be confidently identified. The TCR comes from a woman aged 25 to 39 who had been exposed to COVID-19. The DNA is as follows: TGTGCCAGCAGTGAGGCAGGAGGGAATCAGCCCCAGCATTTT. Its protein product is CASSEAGGNQPQHF.